Listed below are T cell receptor beta chains from one sample, sequenced in a study of shared clonotypes between healthy human individuals. The protocol was immunoSEQ multiplex PCR, while the TCRdb copy is restricted to in-frame clones and leaves out a portion. The table records some 95,000 clones, approximately 75% of them present only once. The source material was memory CD8+ T cells sorted from blood. The receptors derive from a young man in good health. CDR3s include the opening cysteine and the closing phenylalanine or tryptophan. The D gene is left open where the match is weak. The size of a clone is reported for some rows only, either as once, few or many, or as a class for expanded clones.

V: TRBV28; D: .; size: .; J: TRBJ2-7; CDR3: CASSSGTSYEQYF; DNA: TGTGCCAGCAGTTCGGGCACCAGCTACGAGCAGTACTTC
V: TRBV23-1; D: TRBD1; size: .; J: TRBJ2-3; CDR3: CASSQLATGADTQYF; DNA: TGCGCCAGCAGTCAATTAGCGACAGGGGCAGATACGCAGTATTTT
V: TRBV4-3; D: .; size: few; J: TRBJ2-2; CDR3: CASSQVMDSRELFF; DNA: TGCGCCAGCAGCCAAGTGATGGACTCCAGGGAGCTGTTTTTT
V: TRBV5-4; D: TRBD2; size: .; J: TRBJ2-7; CDR3: CASSLVALQRDGDEQYF; DNA: TGTGCCAGCAGCTTGGTAGCCCTCCAGCGGGATGGGGACGAGCAGTACTTC
V: TRBV4-3; D: .; size: .; J: TRBJ2-4; CDR3: CASSPTRLSLAKNIQYF; DNA: TGCGCCAGCAGCCCTACAAGACTCTCACTAGCCAAAAACATTCAGTACTTC
V: TRBV5-6; D: .; size: .; J: TRBJ1-5; CDR3: CASSSLRGASSNQPQHF; DNA: TGTGCCAGCAGCTCTCTGCGGGGGGCAAGCAGCAATCAGCCCCAGCATTTT
V: TRBV2; D: TRBD2; size: .; J: TRBJ2-3; CDR3: CASTLGQRGPDTQYF; DNA: TGTGCCAGCACCCTGGGGCAGCGGGGGCCAGATACGCAGTATTTT
V: TRBV14; D: TRBD1; size: .; J: TRBJ2-5; CDR3: CASSQISGGSATQYF; DNA: TGTGCCAGCAGCCAGATTTCAGGGGGCTCGGCGACCCAGTACTTC
V: TRBV6-6; D: .; size: few; J: TRBJ1-5; CDR3: CASSDPTALNQPQHF; DNA: TGTGCCAGCAGCGACCCCACAGCACTCAATCAGCCCCAGCATTTT
V: TRBV5-1; D: .; size: .; J: TRBJ1-1; CDR3: CASSYGTWKGTTEAFF; DNA: TGCGCCAGCAGCTACGGGACATGGAAAGGCACTACTGAAGCTTTCTTT
V: TRBV6-5; D: TRBD1; size: few; J: TRBJ2-7; CDR3: CASSSTGGADSYEQYF; DNA: TGTGCCAGCAGTTCGACAGGGGGCGCGGATTCCTACGAGCAGTACTTC
V: TRBV7-8; D: TRBD2; size: few; J: TRBJ2-3; CDR3: CASSLVAGGNTDTQYF; DNA: TGTGCCAGCAGCTTAGTAGCGGGAGGGAACACAGATACGCAGTATTTT
V: TRBV15; D: TRBD2; size: .; J: TRBJ2-2; CDR3: CATSLAGGQTGELFF; DNA: TGTGCCACCAGCCTGGCGGGAGGGCAAACCGGGGAGCTGTTTTTT
V: TRBV6-5; D: .; size: few; J: TRBJ1-2; CDR3: CASSATDTPQDGYTF; DNA: TGTGCCAGCAGTGCAACGGACACACCCCAAGACGGCTACACCTTC
V: TRBV28; D: TRBD1; size: .; J: TRBJ2-3; CDR3: CASAGTDVTDTQYF; DNA: TGTGCCAGCGCCGGGACAGACGTCACAGATACGCAGTATTTT
V: TRBV11-2; D: TRBD2; size: .; J: TRBJ2-3; CDR3: CASSSFPSGSSTDTQYF; DNA: TGTGCCAGCAGCTCCTTCCCTAGCGGGTCTAGCACAGATACGCAGTATTTT
V: TRBV9; D: .; size: medium-sized; J: TRBJ2-5; CDR3: CASSVDGTPQETQYF; DNA: TGTGCCAGCAGCGTAGATGGGACCCCTCAAGAGACCCAGTACTTC
V: TRBV6-1; D: TRBD2; size: .; J: TRBJ2-1; CDR3: CASSEVAGGYNEQFF; DNA: TGTGCCAGCAGTGAAGTAGCGGGAGGGTACAATGAGCAGTTCTTC
V: TRBV21-1; D: .; size: .; J: TRBJ1-3; CDR3: CASSRWKGQAPGNTIYF; DNA: TGTGCCAGCAGCAGATGGAAGGGACAGGCACCTGGAAACACCATATATTTT
V: TRBV2; D: .; size: few; J: TRBJ2-5; CDR3: CASSLLTGQETQYF; DNA: TGTGCCAGCAGTCTCCTTACAGGGCAGGAGACCCAGTACTTC